A selection of T cell receptor beta chains follows, all from one sample in a study of blood T cell repertoires in COVID-19. Libraries were prepared by immunoSEQ multiplex PCR; TCRdb keeps only in-frame clonotypes and omits some of them. The sample carries about 380,000 clones, approximately 90% recorded once. Sequenced: PBMCs or T cells enriched from blood (not recorded which). The receptors come from a woman aged 18 to 35 who had recovered from COVID-19. Each CDR3 is given with its conserved first and last residue. A D gene is named only where the DNA matches it firmly. Clone size, where shown, is once, few, many, or a class for clones that have expanded.

V,D,size,J,DNA,CDR3
TRBV5-1,TRBD2,NA,TRBJ2-3,TGCGCCAGCAGCTTGTTTAAGCTAGCGGGGGGGCCAGATACGCAGTATTTT,CASSLFKLAGGPDTQYF
TRBV7-6,NA,NA,TRBJ1-6,TGTGCCAGCAGCTTACAGGGTGGTTCACCCCTCCACTTT,CASSLQGGSPLHF
TRBV29-1,NA,NA,TRBJ2-7,TGCAGCGTTGAAGTCCCATCCTACGAGCAGTACTTC,CSVEVPSYEQYF
TRBV3-1/TRBV3-2,NA,NA,TRBJ1-2,TGTGCCAGCAGCTCCGCTAACAGTTTCCTCTATGGCTACACCTTC,CASSSANSFLYGYTF
TRBV24-1,TRBD1,NA,TRBJ2-2,TGTGCCACCAGTGATCCCCGACAGGGCGTAAACACCGGGGAGCTGTTTTTT,CATSDPRQGVNTGELFF
TRBV5-6,TRBD2,NA,TRBJ2-3,TGTGCCAGCAGCTTAGGGCGGGGGGGTCCAGATACGCAGTATTTT,CASSLGRGGPDTQYF
TRBV7-9,NA,NA,TRBJ1-1,TGTGCCAGCAGAGTCCGTTTTGGGCGGGCGACCACTGAAGCTTTCTTT,CASRVRFGRATTEAFF
TRBV12-3/TRBV12-4,TRBD1,NA,TRBJ1-1,TGTGCCAGCAGCTGGACAGGCTTAGAAGCTTTCTTT,CASSWTGLEAFF
TRBV20-1,NA,NA,TRBJ2-5,TGCAGTGCTAGTCCTGTCGGGGTCGGGGAGACCCAGTACTTC,CSASPVGVGETQYF
TRBV11-2,NA,NA,TRBJ2-7,TGTGCCAGCGGGGCTTCCTACGAGCAGTACTTC,CASGASYEQYF
TRBV28,TRBD1,NA,TRBJ2-6,TGTGCCAGCAGTCCGACAGGGTCCGGGGCCAACGTCCTGACTTTC,CASSPTGSGANVLTF
TRBV5-5,NA,once,TRBJ2-7,TGTGCCAGCTCCGGGGACACCCCCTACGAGCAGTACTTC,CASSGDTPYEQYF
TRBV30,NA,NA,TRBJ2-7,TGTGCCTGGAGGGGGCTAAACGGCCACGAGCAGTACTTC,CAWRGLNGHEQYF
TRBV5-5,NA,NA,TRBJ2-5,TGTGCCAGCAGCTTCTCGGGGAGCCAAGAGACCCAGTACTTC,CASSFSGSQETQYF
TRBV5-4,NA,NA,TRBJ1-6,TGTGCCAGCAGCTTGAGGGGTGACAATTCACCCCTCCACTTT,CASSLRGDNSPLHF
TRBV7-6,TRBD2,NA,TRBJ2-3,TGTGCCAGCAGCTTCCGGGGGGGGCTCACAGATACGCAGTATTTT,CASSFRGGLTDTQYF
TRBV7-9,TRBD1,NA,TRBJ1-4,TGTGCCAGCAGCCGACCGGGGACAGGGAATGAAAAACTGTTTTTT,CASSRPGTGNEKLFF
TRBV24-1,NA,NA,TRBJ2-1,TGTGCCACCAGTCCTGGGATGCAGGGTGAATATGAGCAGTTCTTC,CATSPGMQGEYEQFF
TRBV5-1,NA,NA,TRBJ1-1,TGCGCCAGCAGCTTGACGGGGAGTGCTGAAGCTTTCTTT,CASSLTGSAEAFF
TRBV7-2,TRBD1,NA,TRBJ2-7,TGTGCCAGCAGCTTATGGGTAGGGACAGGGGCCGAGCAGTACTTC,CASSLWVGTGAEQYF
TRBV27,NA,NA,TRBJ1-6,TGTGCCAGCAGTTTCGAGGGGGTAGAAAATTCACCCCTCCACTTT,CASSFEGVENSPLHF
TRBV19,NA,NA,TRBJ1-2,TGTGCCAGTAGTCCCCCGGGACAAGTGGCTTGGACCTTC,CASSPPGQVAWTF
TRBV7-9,TRBD1,NA,TRBJ1-4,TGTGCCACCTTACAGGGGGCAGTTGAAAAACTGTTTTTT,CATLQGAVEKLFF
TRBV9,TRBD1,many,TRBJ1-6,TGTGCCAGCAGCGTAGTAACAGGGGTCAATTCACCCCTCCACTTT,CASSVVTGVNSPLHF
TRBV30,NA,NA,TRBJ1-6,TGTGCCTGGAGAGAGGACGGGATTTCACCCCTCCACTTT,CAWREDGISPLHF
TRBV2,TRBD2,NA,TRBJ2-1,TGTCTGGGAGGGGCCAACTACAATGAGCAGTTCTTC,CLGGANYNEQFF
TRBV3-1/TRBV3-2,TRBD1,NA,TRBJ1-1,TGTGCCAGCAGCCAAGATCTAGGCAGGGGGCATTGGGGAACTGAAGCTTTCTTT,CASSQDLGRGHWGTEAFF
TRBV11-3,TRBD1,few,TRBJ1-1,TGTGCCAGCAGCAAACAGGGGACGAACACTGAAGCTTTCTTT,CASSKQGTNTEAFF
TRBV19,NA,NA,TRBJ1-1,TGTGCCACCAACGACAGAGGTGTGAACACTGAAGCTTTCTTT,CATNDRGVNTEAFF
TRBV24-1,NA,NA,TRBJ2-7,TGTGCCACCAGCAAGGGGCAGCCGTCCTACGAGCAGTACTTC,CATSKGQPSYEQYF
TRBV5-4,NA,NA,TRBJ2-3,TGTGCCAGCAGCTCAATGGGCCTCCTGGCGGGGCAGTATTTT,CASSSMGLLAGQYF
TRBV9,NA,NA,TRBJ1-2,TGTGCCAGCAGCGTTACAGGTGGTGGCTACACCTTC,CASSVTGGGYTF
TRBV29-1,NA,NA,TRBJ2-3,TGCAGCGTGGCGGGGCCAGTGAGGGGAAGCACAGATACGCAGTATTTT,CSVAGPVRGSTDTQYF
TRBV30,TRBD2,once,TRBJ2-3,TGTGCCTGGAGACTGAGCGGGGGGGCGGTAGATACGCAGTATTTT,CAWRLSGGAVDTQYF
TRBV3-1/TRBV3-2,TRBD1,NA,TRBJ1-6,TGTGCCAGCAGCCTGACAGGGGCTAATTCACCCCTCCACTTT,CASSLTGANSPLHF
TRBV6-2/TRBV6-3,TRBD1,NA,TRBJ1-2,TGTGCCAGCAGTTACTCGGTGACAGGGGGCGGCTACACCTTC,CASSYSVTGGGYTF
TRBV19,TRBD1,NA,TRBJ1-1,TGTGCCAGTAGTACCAGGGGACAGATGGGCCGGGGACCCACTGAAGCTTTCTTT,CASSTRGQMGRGPTEAFF
TRBV7-9,TRBD1,NA,TRBJ1-4,TGTGTAACCAGGGGGCTTGGGGAAAAACTGTTTTTT,CVTRGLGEKLFF
TRBV4-2,NA,NA,TRBJ1-1,TGTGCCAGCAGCCAAGATACATCCGGCGGTGCTGAAGCTTTCTTT,CASSQDTSGGAEAFF
TRBV24-1,NA,NA,TRBJ2-3,TGTGCCACCAGGGAAAGGGTTGGACGCGGGGCAGATACGCAGTATTTT,CATRERVGRGADTQYF
TRBV19,NA,NA,TRBJ1-2,TGTGCCAGTAACCCAGGGCGAGGCTACACCTTC,CASNPGRGYTF
TRBV6-4,NA,NA,TRBJ2-3,TGTGCCAGCAGTGACTCTCCCTCAGATACGCAGTATTTT,CASSDSPSDTQYF
TRBV6-4,NA,NA,TRBJ2-5,TGTGCCAGCAGCTATGACACCACTGCAGAGACCCAGTACTTC,CASSYDTTAETQYF
TRBV5-1,NA,NA,TRBJ2-2,TGCGCCAGCGGGGAAAGGGGTTCGAGAAGGGCCGGGGAGCTGTTTTTT,CASGERGSRRAGELFF
TRBV6-5,TRBD1,NA,TRBJ1-3,TGTGCCAGCAGGGAGGACAGGGGGCGAGGAAACACCATATATTTT,CASREDRGRGNTIYF
TRBV11-3,NA,NA,TRBJ1-3,TGTGCCAGCAGCTTGGAGGGTTCTGGAAACACCATATATTTT,CASSLEGSGNTIYF
TRBV11-2,TRBD1,NA,TRBJ2-7,TGTGCCAGCAGCACCCATGGACAGGGGGCTTCCTACGAGCAGTACTTC,CASSTHGQGASYEQYF
TRBV6-5,TRBD1,NA,TRBJ2-4,TGTGCCAGCAGTTATTCCCTACAGGGGACCAAAAACATTCAGTACTTC,CASSYSLQGTKNIQYF
TRBV24-1,NA,NA,TRBJ1-2,TGTGCCACCAGTGATTTGAGTATCTATGACGGGGACTATGGCTACACCTTC,CATSDLSIYDGDYGYTF
TRBV13,TRBD1,NA,TRBJ1-6,TGTGCCAGCAGCTCCGAGGCCTCGGGACAGCCTCATTTATATAATTCACCCCTCCACTTT,CASSSEASGQPHLYNSPLHF
TRBV3-1/TRBV3-2,NA,NA,TRBJ2-4,TGTGCCAGCAGCCAGGATGACATACAGGGAGCCAAAAACATTCAGTACTTC,CASSQDDIQGAKNIQYF
TRBV5-5,NA,NA,TRBJ1-5,TGTGCCAGTACTCAGGGTGGCAATCAGCCCCAGCATTTT,CASTQGGNQPQHF
TRBV6-5,NA,NA,TRBJ1-4,TGTGCCAGCAGTTACTCCTGGGGGGGGTACATTGAAAAACTGTTTTTT,CASSYSWGGYIEKLFF
TRBV9,NA,once,TRBJ1-3,TGTGCCAGCAGGGGGGCCGATCCTGGAAACACCATATATTTT,CASRGADPGNTIYF
TRBV10-2,NA,NA,TRBJ2-5,TGCGCCAGCAGTGAGCCTAGAGGGCAAGAGACCCAGTACTTC,CASSEPRGQETQYF
TRBV15,NA,NA,TRBJ2-1,TGTGCCACCAGCAGAGGCCCCGGGGAAGGGTACAATGAGCAGTTCTTC,CATSRGPGEGYNEQFF